This T cell receptor (beta chain) was sequenced for a study of T cells in Graves' hyperthyroidism and ophthalmopathy. RNA transcripts provided the source from which TCR beta CDR3 regions were amplified. TCR CDR3 regions were first amplified by RT-PCR with HTBI primers. TCRdb independently ran MiXCR on the multiplex PCR reads; one entry per CDR3 protein. The sample holds 600,000 to 650,000 distinct CDR3 sequences; roughly 20% are singletons and the top ten take roughly 30%. Those patients with uncontrolled infection, other autoimmune disease, pregnancy or lactation were excluded. PBMCs were sourced from about 10 ml fresh peripheral blood. This clonotype has more than one count but fewer than ten. The CDR3 sequence is 14 residues long. V gave up 1 base and J gave up 5 bases; unmatched junction bases: 2. Germline lookup yields CDR1 GTSNPN and CDR2 SVGIG (reference sequence).

The genes are TRBV30 and TRBJ2-7, with TRBD2 matching over 13 bases. The sequenced sample was blood. The clonotype comes from a man aged 30 to 45 with Graves' ophthalmopathy. CDR3 loop: CAWSAGTSGDEQYF. CDR3 coding DNA: TGTGCCTGGAGTGCCGGGACTAGCGGGGACGAGCAGTACTTC.